Described below is a single TCR beta chain sequence and its context. Some clones are missing from TCRdb's copy, which holds only in-frame ones; the method was immunoSEQ multiplex PCR. The sample shows about 320,000 clones, 70% to 90% of them seen only once. Among Cohort 3 donors, those recovered had two negative PCRs, clearance, or symptom resolution. These data come from a study of blood T cell repertoires in COVID-19. Per the germline V gene, CDR1 is SGHDT and CDR2 is YYEEEE. Trimming shortened V by 0 bases and J by 5 bases, and 8 bases separated the two germline ends. This CDR3 spans 13 amino acids.

Sequenced input: PBMCs or T cells enriched from blood (not recorded which). This chain connects TRBV5-6 to TRBJ2-5; D gene unclear. This receptor was obtained from a woman aged 25-40 years who had recovered from COVID-19. The CDR3 protein is CASSLASAETQYF. CDR3 coding DNA: TGTGCCAGCAGCTTGGCATCAGCGGAGACCCAGTACTTC.